These 22 T cell receptor beta chains came from one sample sequenced in a study of T cells in Graves' hyperthyroidism and ophthalmopathy. What was amplified from RNA transcripts were TCR beta CDR3 regions. HTBI primers drove first-round RT-PCR of the TCR CDR3. TCRdb fed the multiplex PCR reads into MiXCR, producing one record per CDR3 protein. The sample comprises more than 550,000 distinct CDR3 sequences, over 40% of which are singletons, and under 8.5% rests with the top ten. Sequencing was done on a sample of peripheral blood or thyroid tissue (not recorded which). The receptors come from an adult man with Graves' disease, either hyperthyroidism or ophthalmopathy (not recorded which).

The chain carries TRBV2 and TRBJ1-2; D might be TRBD1 (5 bases). This CDR3 is 16 amino acids long. The V and J ends lost 4 bases and 4 bases respectively, with 19 bases between them. CDR1 and CDR2 (germline): SNHLY, FYNNEI. The CDR3 loop is CASSVSWEGRSYGYTF. The DNA for the CDR3 is TGTGCCAGCAGTGTTTCGTGGGAGGGGAGGTCCTATGGCTACACCTTC.

This chain connects TRBV5-1 to TRBJ2-2; possible D gene TRBD1, 5 bases. V lost 0 bases, J lost 6 bases, and 12 bases lay in between. The CDR3 consists of 15 residues. Germline V gene lookup returns CDR1 SGHRS and CDR2 YFSETQ. The CDR3 DNA follows: TGCGCCAGCAGCTTGGAGGGGCTTCTCTCCGGGGAGCTGTTTTTT. Protein: CASSLEGLLSGELFF. The full variable domain, completed using reference TRBV5-1 and TRBJ2-2, is KAGVTQTPRYLIKTRGQQVTLSCSPISGHRSVSWYQQTPGQGLQFLFEYFSETQRNKGNFPGRFSGRQFSNSRSEMNVSTLELGDSALYLCASSLEGLLSGELFFGEGSRLTVL.

In the case of this clonotype: Given a much more abundant clone one base away, this may be a read error. The CDR3 region has the DNA TGTGCCGGAGCCGGGCCGATCAATGATGGCCACACCTTC. It is translated as CAGAGPINDGHTF. This chain connects TRBV7-9 to TRBJ1-2; D is undetermined. The CDR3 sequence is 13 residues long. From germline, CDR1 is SEHNR and CDR2 FQNEAQ (reference sequence).

This clonotype was picked up a small number of times. The chain combines TRBV10-3 with TRBJ2-7; TRBD2 matches at 12 bases. CDR3 size: 16 residues. V lost 2 bases to trimming and J lost 3 bases; unmatched junction nucleotides: 5. Germline CDR1 ENHRY, CDR2 SYGVKD. CDR3 nucleotides: TGTGCCATCAGTGAGACGACTAGCGGGAGCCTCTACGAGCAGTACTTC. It yields the protein CAISETTSGSLYEQYF.

This clonotype appeared a few times. V is TRBV9 and J is TRBJ1-2; tentative D call: TRBD1 (5 bases). Germline V gene lookup returns CDR1 SGDLS and CDR2 YYNGEE. This CDR3 comprises 13 residues. The V end was cut by 3 bases, the J end by 4 bases, with 10 bases between. The CDR3 is CASSAAGGYGYTF. The CDR3 DNA sequence: TGTGCCAGCAGCGCCGCGGGGGGCTATGGCTACACCTTC.

The rearrangement uses TRBV20-1 and TRBJ1-1; D possibly corresponds to TRBD1 (5 bases). Germline assignment: CDR1 DFQATT and CDR2 SNEGSKA (reference sequence). V was shortened by 1 base and J by 10 bases, with 13 bases between the two germline ends. This CDR3 has 12 residues. CDR3 sequence reads: CSARAGLTVAFF. CDR3 in DNA: TGCAGTGCTAGAGCGGGACTGACGGTAGCTTTCTTT.

With respect to this clonotype: A clone one base away is much larger, so this may be a read error. The gene calls are TRBV12-1 and TRBJ2-7. TRBV12-1 is shown as a pseudogene. The CDR3 length is 12 residues. The DNA for the CDR3 is TGTGCCAGCAGCTTTTCCACCTACGAGCGGTACTTC. Its translation: CASSFSTYERYF.

The chain is built from TRBV7-9 and TRBJ1-2; 11 bases align to TRBD1. The trim removed 5 bases at V and 8 bases at J, leaving 10 bases unmatched. The CDR3 runs 15 residues. Germline assignment: CDR1 SEHNR and CDR2 FQNEAQ (reference sequence). The CDR3 nucleotides read TGTGCCAGCAGCGTACCCGGACAGGGGGCGGGCGGCTACACCTTC. Protein: CASSVPGQGAGGYTF.

CDR3 region: CASSPSPSGGPYGYTF. CDR3 DNA sequence: TGTGCCAGCAGCCCCTCCCCCTCTGGGGGGCCGTATGGCTACACCTTC. V gene TRBV14 combines with J gene TRBJ1-2; D might be TRBD1 (6 bases). The CDR3 is 16 residues long. The V gene's germline CDR1 is SGHDN and CDR2 FVKESK. V gave up 4 bases and J gave up 5 bases, with 20 bases separating them.

In regard to this clonotype: The junction differs from germline at one of its ends, possibly a read error. CDR3: CASSLSSSRNTIYF. DNA for the CDR3: TGTGCCAGCAGTTTATCCAGCTCTAGAAACACCATATATTTT. The chain employs TRBV12-3 or TRBV12-4 and TRBJ1-3; D gene ambiguous. This CDR3 comprises 14 residues.

Worth noting for this clonotype: This may be a read error: a much more frequent sequence differs by one nucleotide. The V and J genes are TRBV7-2 and TRBJ2-5; D uncertain. V shed 7 bases and J shed 1 base, with 10 bases lying between them. The CDR3 consists of 13 residues. CDR1 SGHTA and CDR2 FQGNSA come from the germline V gene. The CDR3 loop reads CASMIGVQETQYF. The CDR3 bases are TGTGCCAGCATGATAGGTGTCCAAGAGACCCAGTACTTC.

Note on this clonotype: Since a much larger clone is just one base distant, this may be a read error. V gene TRBV29-1 combines with J gene TRBJ2-2; 13 bases align to TRBD2. CDR1 is SQVTM, CDR2 ANQGSEA, per germline. The V segment lost 4 bases and the J segment 4 bases; nucleotides outside the gene matches: 12. CDR3 length: 18 residues. CDR3 region: CSVARLTSGRMGTGELFF. In DNA form, the CDR3 reads TGCAGCGTTGCCCGACTGACTAGCGGGAGGATGGGCACCGGGGAGCTGTTTTTT.

Points on this clonotype: A much larger clone lies one base from this, so it may be a read error. The CDR3 region is CSVEWAETEAFF. As DNA, the CDR3 is TGCAGCGTCGAATGGGCGGAGACTGAAGCTTTCTTT. The chain is built from TRBV29-1 and TRBJ1-1; the D is unclear. The CDR3 runs 12 residues. Trimming cost V 6 bases and J 5 bases, with 13 bases left between them. Germline CDR1 reads SQVTM; CDR2 reads ANQGSEA. Full variable domain (rest looked up from reference TRBV29-1 and TRBJ1-1): SAVISQKPSRDICQRGTSLTIQCQVDSQVTMMFWYRQQPGQSLTLIATANQGSEATYESGFVIDKFPISRPNLTFSTLTVSNMSPEDSSIYLCSVEWAETEAFFGQGTRLTVV.

As to this clonotype: This may stem from a read error, because a much larger clone lies one nucleotide away. The rearrangement uses TRBV7-9 and TRBJ2-7; a weak D match, TRBD2 (6 bases). CDR3 length: 13 amino acids. In germline, CDR1 is SEHNR, CDR2 FQNEAQ (reference sequence). The DNA for the CDR3 is TGTGCCAGCGCCGGGGGACGTTCCTACGAGCAGTGCTTC. Translated, it gives CASAGGRSYEQCF.

The chain links TRBV25-1 to TRBJ2-7; possibly TRBD2 for D (6 bases). Deletions cut 5 bases from V and 5 bases from J, with 13 bases between. This CDR3 has 13 residues. Germline CDR1 reads MGHDK; CDR2 reads SYGVNS. The CDR3 reads CASSLRAGHEQYF. The CDR3 nucleotides read TGTGCCAGCAGTTTAAGGGCGGGGCACGAGCAGTACTTC.

This clonotype has at least ten counts. The J gene is TRBJ1-1, the V gene TRBV15, with D uncertain. This CDR3 region has 15 residues. V gave up 3 bases and J gave up 0 bases, with 11 bases separating them. CDR1 and CDR2 (germline): LNHNV, YYDKDF (reference sequence). Here the CDR3 DNA reads TGTGCCACCAGCAGGGAGGGAAGCATGAACACTGAAGCTTTCTTT. It yields the protein CATSREGSMNTEAFF. The full variable domain, its missing parts supplied by reference TRBV15 and TRBJ1-1, is DAMVIQNPRYQVTQFGKPVTLSCSQTLNHNVMYWYQQKSSQAPKLLFHYYDKDFNNEADTPDNFQSRRPNTSFCFLDIRSPGLGDTAMYLCATSREGSMNTEAFFGQGTRLTVV.

V and J are TRBV25-1 and TRBJ1-1; no definite D call. The V end lost 8 bases, the J end lost 1 base, and 8 bases lay between the germline ends. Germline V gene lookup returns CDR1 MGHDK and CDR2 SYGVNS. The CDR3 consists of 12 residues. The CDR3 sequence: CASLSKNTEAFF. The DNA of the CDR3 is TGTGCCAGCTTATCAAAGAACACTGAAGCTTTCTTT.

The chain carries TRBV24-1 and TRBJ1-5; D remains ambiguous. Between the trimmed V and J ends, which lost 2 bases and 11 bases, there was a span of 15 bases. Germline V gene data show CDR1 as KGHDR and CDR2 as SFDVKD. This CDR3 is 14 amino acids long. The CDR3: CATSDWTSPETQHF. CDR3 sequence (DNA): TGTGCCACCAGTGATTGGACGTCTCCCGAGACCCAGCATTTT.

This chain links TRBV10-3 with TRBJ1-2, with D possibly being TRBD1 (5 bases). V was pared by 11 bases and J by 4 bases, with 17 bases between. The CDR3 is 13 residues long. Germline CDR1 and CDR2: ENHRY and SYGVKD. This CDR3 is CAVLRAGGYGYTF. The CDR3 nucleotides are TGTGCCGTCTTAAGGGCGGGGGGCTATGGCTACACCTTC.

This CDR3 reads CASSYWVSETQYF. DNA for the CDR3: TGTGCCAGCAGTTACTGGGTTTCGGAGACCCAGTACTTC. The genes are TRBV6-2 or TRBV6-3 and TRBJ2-5; no reliable D call. With 1 base removed from V and 5 bases from J, the gap between germline ends came to 8 bases. Looked up from germline, CDR1 is MNHEY and CDR2 is SVGEGT. The CDR3 covers 13 residues.

Regarding this clonotype: A much larger clone differs from this one at a single base, so this may be a read error. The chain combines TRBV7-9 with TRBJ2-7; 8 nucleotides line up with TRBD2. V shed 3 bases, J shed 3 bases, and the junction held 4 bases outside the gene matches. Germline V gene sequence: CDR1 SEHNR, CDR2 FQNEAQ (reference sequence). CDR3 length: 14 residues. The CDR3 nucleotides read TGTGCCAGCAGCTTCGGGGGGGGCCGCTACGAGCAGTACTTC. Its translation: CASSFGGGRYEQYF.

The chain carries TRBV7-2 and TRBJ2-7, with D perhaps given as TRBD1 or TRBD2 (5 bases each). There are 15 residues in the CDR3. Trimming took 5 bases from V and 3 from J, leaving 17 bases between them. Germline assignment: CDR1 SGHTA and CDR2 FQGNSA. CDR3: CASSQDRGSHYEQYF. In nucleotides, the CDR3 is TGTGCCAGCAGCCAAGATCGGGGCAGCCACTACGAGCAGTACTTC.